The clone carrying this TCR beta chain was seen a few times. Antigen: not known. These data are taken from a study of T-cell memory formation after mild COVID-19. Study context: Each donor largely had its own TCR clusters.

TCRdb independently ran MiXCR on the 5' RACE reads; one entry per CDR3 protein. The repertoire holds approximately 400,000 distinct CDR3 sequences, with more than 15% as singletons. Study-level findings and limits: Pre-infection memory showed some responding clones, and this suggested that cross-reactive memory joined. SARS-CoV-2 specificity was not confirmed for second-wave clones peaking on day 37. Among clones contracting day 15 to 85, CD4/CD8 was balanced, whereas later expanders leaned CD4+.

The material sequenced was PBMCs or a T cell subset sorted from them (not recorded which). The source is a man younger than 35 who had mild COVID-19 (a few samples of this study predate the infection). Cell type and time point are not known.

The CDR3 protein is CSARGGAANTEAFF. CDR3 coding DNA: TGCAGTGCTAGAGGGGGGGCTGCGAACACTGAAGCTTTCTTT. The chain has TRBV20-1 and TRBJ1-1, with D possibly TRBD1 on 6 matching bases. The germline CDR1 and CDR2 sequences are DFQATT and SNEGSKA (reference sequence). The CDR3 runs to 14 residues. V lost 1 base, J lost 1 base, and 10 bases lay in between.